The following is a TCR beta chain sequence with its context. There are 16 residues in the CDR3. With 11 bases clipped from V and 0 bases from J, the junction kept 8 bases outside the gene matches. Germline lookup yields CDR1 MGHDK and CDR2 SYGVNS. The data derive from a study of blood T cell repertoires in COVID-19. Whole-study context: Material from acute and convalescent COVID-19 was sourced from the United States, Italy and Spain. Nucleic acid was either cDNA or gDNA, and it came from T cells, B-cell-depleted T cells, or PBMCs.

Original processing methods: Reference gene primer amplification in the assay estimated nucleated cell counts. The method was immunoSEQ multiplex PCR; TCRdb's version includes in-frame clones alone and lacks a portion of them. The DNA was the basis for D and trimming; V, J and clone size are from that table. Of approximately 170,000 clones listed, roughly 93% are singletons. During active infection, Seattle patients enrolled and were then monitored through disease. J is TRBJ2-1 and V is TRBV25-1; TRBD2 agrees at 12 bases. This TCR was sampled from a woman aged 55-69 years with COVID-19, enrolled during active disease. The sample consisted of peripheral blood. The CDR3 sequence is CACEASGGVSYNEQFF. CDR3 nucleotides: TGTGCCTGCGAGGCTAGCGGGGGGGTCTCCTACAATGAGCAGTTCTTC.